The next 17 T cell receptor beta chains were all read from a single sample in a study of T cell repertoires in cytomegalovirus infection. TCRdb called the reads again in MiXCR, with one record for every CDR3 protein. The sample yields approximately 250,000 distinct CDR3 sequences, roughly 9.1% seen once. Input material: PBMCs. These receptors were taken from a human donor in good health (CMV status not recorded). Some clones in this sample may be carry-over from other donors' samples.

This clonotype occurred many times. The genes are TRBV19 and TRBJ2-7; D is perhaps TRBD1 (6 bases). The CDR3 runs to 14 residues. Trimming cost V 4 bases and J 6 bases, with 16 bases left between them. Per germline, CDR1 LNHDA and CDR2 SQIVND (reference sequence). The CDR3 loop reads CASSRGPASPEQYF. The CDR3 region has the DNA TGTGCCAGTAGTAGGGGGCCGGCGTCCCCCGAGCAGTACTTC. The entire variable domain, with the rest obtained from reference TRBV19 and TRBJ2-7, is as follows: DGGITQSPKYLFRKEGQNVTLSCEQNLNHDAMYWYRQDPGQGLRLIYYSQIVNDFQKGDIAEGYSVSREKKESFPLTVTSAQKNPTAFYLCASSRGPASPEQYFGPGTRLTVT.

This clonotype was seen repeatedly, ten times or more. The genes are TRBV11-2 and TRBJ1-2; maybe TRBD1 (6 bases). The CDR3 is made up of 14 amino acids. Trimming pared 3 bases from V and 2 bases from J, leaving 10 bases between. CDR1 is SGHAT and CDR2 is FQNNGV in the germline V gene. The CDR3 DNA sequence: TGTGCCAGCAGCTTCGGGACACAAAACTATGGCTACACCTTC. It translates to CASSFGTQNYGYTF.

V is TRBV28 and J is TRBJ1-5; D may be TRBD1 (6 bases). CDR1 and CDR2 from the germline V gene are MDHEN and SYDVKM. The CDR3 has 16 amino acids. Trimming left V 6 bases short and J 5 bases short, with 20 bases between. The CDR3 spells CASRMGHYGGDQPQHF. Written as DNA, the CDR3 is TGTGCCAGCAGGATGGGACACTACGGCGGCGATCAGCCCCAGCATTTT.

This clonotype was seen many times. CDR3 loop: CASSRRQGWGGYTF. In DNA form, the CDR3 reads TGTGCCAGCAGCCGAAGACAGGGTTGGGGTGGCTACACCTTC. V is TRBV28 and J is TRBJ1-2; 7 positions agree with TRBD1. The ends lost 6 bases at V and 7 bases at J; junction bases unmatched: 11. Germline values: CDR1 MDHEN, CDR2 SYDVKM. The CDR3 spans 14 residues.

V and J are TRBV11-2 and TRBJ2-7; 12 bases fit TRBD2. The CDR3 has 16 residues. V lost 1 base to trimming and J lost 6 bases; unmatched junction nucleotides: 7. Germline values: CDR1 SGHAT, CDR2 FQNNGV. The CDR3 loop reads CASSLVTSGSAGEQYF. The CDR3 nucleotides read TGTGCCAGCAGCTTAGTGACTAGCGGGAGTGCAGGCGAGCAGTACTTC.

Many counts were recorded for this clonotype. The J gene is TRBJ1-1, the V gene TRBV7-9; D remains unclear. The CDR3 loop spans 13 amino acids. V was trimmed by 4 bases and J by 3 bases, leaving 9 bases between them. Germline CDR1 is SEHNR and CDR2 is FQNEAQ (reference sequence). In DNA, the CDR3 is TGTGCCAGCAGCTCGGGAGGGTACACTGAAGCTTTCTTT. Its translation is CASSSGGYTEAFF.

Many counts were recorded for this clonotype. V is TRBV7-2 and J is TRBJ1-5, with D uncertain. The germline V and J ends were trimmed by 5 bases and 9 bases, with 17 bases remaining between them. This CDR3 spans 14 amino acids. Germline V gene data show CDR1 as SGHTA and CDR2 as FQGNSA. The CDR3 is CASSRDGSGPPQHF. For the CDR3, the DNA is TGTGCCAGCAGCCGAGACGGGTCTGGCCCGCCCCAGCATTTT. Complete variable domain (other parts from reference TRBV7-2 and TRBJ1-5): GAGVSQSPSNKVTEKGKDVELRCDPISGHTALYWYRQSLGQGLEFLIYFQGNSAPDKSGLPSDRFSAERTGGSVSTLTIQRTQQEDSAVYLCASSRDGSGPPQHFGDGTRLSIL.

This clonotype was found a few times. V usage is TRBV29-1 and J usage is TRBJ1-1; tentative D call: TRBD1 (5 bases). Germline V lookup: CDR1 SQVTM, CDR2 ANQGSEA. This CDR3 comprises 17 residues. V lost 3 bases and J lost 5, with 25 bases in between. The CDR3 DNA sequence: TGCAGCGTTGATGTGGGGGGATTGACACCCAGGATGACTGAAGCTTTCTTT. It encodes CSVDVGGLTPRMTEAFF. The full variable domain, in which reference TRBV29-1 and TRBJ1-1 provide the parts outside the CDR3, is SAVISQKPSRDICQRGTSLTIQCQVDSQVTMMFWYRQQPGQSLTLIATANQGSEATYESGFVIDKFPISRPNLTFSTLTVSNMSPEDSSIYLCSVDVGGLTPRMTEAFFGQGTRLTVV.

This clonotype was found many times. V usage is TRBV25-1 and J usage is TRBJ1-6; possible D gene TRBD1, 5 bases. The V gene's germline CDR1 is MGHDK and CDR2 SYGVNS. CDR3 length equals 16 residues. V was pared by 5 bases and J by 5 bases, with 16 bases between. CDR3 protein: CASSYTTGHNNSPLHF. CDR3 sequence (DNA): TGTGCCAGCAGTTATACTACCGGACACAATAATTCACCCCTCCACTTT.

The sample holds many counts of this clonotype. This chain's CDR3 is CATSRDKGPYGYTF. CDR3 in DNA: TGTGCCACCAGCAGAGATAAAGGGCCCTATGGCTACACCTTC. V usage is TRBV15 and J usage is TRBJ1-2; D not resolved. Trimming removed 0 bases from V and 4 bases from J, with 9 bases in between. This CDR3 is 14 amino acids long. CDR1 LNHNV and CDR2 YYDKDF come from the germline V gene (reference sequence). Together with reference TRBV15 and TRBJ1-2, the CDR3 gives the full variable domain: DAMVIQNPRYQVTQFGKPVTLSCSQTLNHNVMYWYQQKSSQAPKLLFHYYDKDFNNEADTPDNFQSRRPNTSFCFLDIRSPGLGDTAMYLCATSRDKGPYGYTFGSGTRLTVV.

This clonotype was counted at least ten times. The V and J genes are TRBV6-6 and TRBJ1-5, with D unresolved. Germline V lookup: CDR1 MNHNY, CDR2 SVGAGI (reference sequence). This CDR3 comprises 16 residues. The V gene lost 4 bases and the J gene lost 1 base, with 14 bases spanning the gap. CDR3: CASSSDGFSSNQPQHF. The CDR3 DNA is TGTGCCAGCAGTTCCGACGGATTTTCGAGCAATCAGCCCCAGCATTTT.

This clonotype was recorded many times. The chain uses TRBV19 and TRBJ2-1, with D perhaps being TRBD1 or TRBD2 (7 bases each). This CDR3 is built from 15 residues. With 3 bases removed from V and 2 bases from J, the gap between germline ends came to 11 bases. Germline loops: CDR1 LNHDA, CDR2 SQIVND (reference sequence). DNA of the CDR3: TGTGCCAGTAGTATGGGAGGGGGCACCTACAATGAGCAGTTCTTC. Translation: CASSMGGGTYNEQFF.

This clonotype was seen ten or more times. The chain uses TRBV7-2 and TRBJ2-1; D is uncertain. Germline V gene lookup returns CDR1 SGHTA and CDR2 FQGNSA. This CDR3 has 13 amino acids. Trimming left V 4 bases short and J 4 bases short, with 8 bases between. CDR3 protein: CASSSEIYNEQFF. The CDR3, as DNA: TGTGCCAGCAGCTCGGAGATTTACAATGAGCAGTTCTTC.

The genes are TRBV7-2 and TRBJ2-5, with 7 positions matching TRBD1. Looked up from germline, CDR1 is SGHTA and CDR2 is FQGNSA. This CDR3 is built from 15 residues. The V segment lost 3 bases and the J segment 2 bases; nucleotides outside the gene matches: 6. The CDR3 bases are TGTGCCAGCAGCTTCTCCGGGACAGCGCAAGAGACCCAGTACTTC. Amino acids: CASSFSGTAQETQYF.

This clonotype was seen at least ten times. This chain's CDR3 is CASSLQGVPEETQYF. The DNA of the CDR3 is TGTGCCAGCAGTTTACAGGGGGTTCCGGAAGAGACCCAGTACTTC. The chain carries TRBV7-8 and TRBJ2-5; the match to TRBD1 covers 8 bases. With 6 bases clipped from V and 3 bases from J, the junction kept 9 bases outside the gene matches. The CDR3 covers 15 residues. Germline V gene sequence: CDR1 SGHVS, CDR2 FQNEAQ.

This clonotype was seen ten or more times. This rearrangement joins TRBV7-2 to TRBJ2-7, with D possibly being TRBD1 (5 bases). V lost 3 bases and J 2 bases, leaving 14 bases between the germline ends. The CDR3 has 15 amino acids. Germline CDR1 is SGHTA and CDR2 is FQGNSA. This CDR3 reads CASSFGWGRTYEQYF. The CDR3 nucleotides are TGTGCCAGCAGCTTTGGATGGGGCAGGACCTACGAGCAGTACTTC.

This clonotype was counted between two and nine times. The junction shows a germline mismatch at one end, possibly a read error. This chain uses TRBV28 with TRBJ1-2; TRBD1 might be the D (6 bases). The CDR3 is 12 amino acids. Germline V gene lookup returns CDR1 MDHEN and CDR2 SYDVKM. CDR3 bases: TGTGCCAGCAGTTTCGAATTCGGGACATCCTTCTTC. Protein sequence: CASSFEFGTSFF.